The table lists the clone carrying this T cell receptor beta chain with many counts. The antigen remains undetermined. TCRdb used MiXCR to reprocess the RT-PCR reads, holding one entry per CDR3 protein. Here the sample spans hundreds of thousands of distinct CDR3 sequences, 12% being singletons. This specimen comes from a study of response to subunit inactivated influenza vaccine. Germline V gene lookup returns CDR1 SQVTM and CDR2 ANQGSEA. The CDR3 is made up of 15 amino acids. V was shortened by 0 bases and J by 2 bases, with 13 bases between the two germline ends. The study's findings and limits: Each seasonal influenza vaccination recruits few new T cells, the authors suggested.

The clonotype originates from a man between 50 and 59 years old who received an inactivated influenza vaccine. The chain couples TRBV29-1 to TRBJ1-2; D unresolved. The specimen comprised PBMCs from blood, sampled on the day of vaccination. This CDR3 reads CSVEDRQAPNYGYTF. The CDR3 DNA reads TGCAGCGTTGAAGATCGGCAGGCACCAAACTATGGCTACACCTTC.